Listed below are T cell receptor beta chains from one sample, sequenced in a study of beta chain features in type 1 diabetes. Clones were read by immunoSEQ multiplex PCR, and TCRdb kept only the in-frame ones, dropping some. The table shows about 160,000 clones, with 50% to 70% occurring only once. Sequencing was done on a sample of naive CD4+ T cells from blood. These TCRs come from a young man with type 1 diabetes. The CDR3 runs from the conserved cysteine through the conserved F or W. D genes are given only for firm matches. Not every row has a clone size; where given, it reads once, few, many or a size class.

.,.,TRBJ2-3,TRBV9,TGTGCCAGCAGCGCAAGCACAGATACGCAGTATTTT,CASSASTDTQYF
few,.,TRBJ2-1,TRBV7-9,TGTGCCAGCAGCTTAGAGGCGAAGGGTGAGCAGTTCTTC,CASSLEAKGEQFF
few,.,TRBJ2-1,TRBV23-1,TGCGCCAGCAGTCAATTTGGGGGTGAGCAGTTCTTC,CASSQFGGEQFF
few,TRBD1,TRBJ2-3,TRBV9,TGTGCCAGCAGCCCAGGGGGCTACACAGATACGCAGTATTTT,CASSPGGYTDTQYF
once,.,TRBJ1-5,TRBV30,TGTGCCTGGAGCGCAGAGAGCAATCAGCCCCAGCATTTT,CAWSAESNQPQHF
.,.,TRBJ1-6,TRBV4-3,TGCGCCAGCAGCCCTTATGGGTATTCACCCCTCCACTTT,CASSPYGYSPLHF
.,TRBD1,TRBJ1-6,TRBV13,TGTGCCAGCAGCCAACGGACAGGTCCTAATTCACCCCTCCACTTT,CASSQRTGPNSPLHF
once,.,TRBJ2-3,TRBV18,TGTGCCAGCTCACCCCCTAGCACAGATACGCAGTATTTT,CASSPPSTDTQYF
.,TRBD2,TRBJ2-7,TRBV7-2,TGTGCCAGCAGCCCGGGAGGCTACGAGCAGTACTTC,CASSPGGYEQYF
few,.,TRBJ2-7,TRBV29-1,TGCAGCGGTGAAGACATTGGGTACGAGCAGTACTTC,CSGEDIGYEQYF
.,.,TRBJ2-6,TRBV7-2,TGTGCCAGCAGACTAACAGGGTCTGGGGCCAACGTCCTGACTTTC,CASRLTGSGANVLTF
few,.,TRBJ2-5,TRBV29-1,TGCAGCGTTGGGGCCCTGGGAGAGACCCAGTACTTC,CSVGALGETQYF
few,.,TRBJ2-7,TRBV25-1,TGTGCCAGCAGTGGGACCTACGAGCAGTACTTC,CASSGTYEQYF
.,.,TRBJ1-4,TRBV29-1,TGCAGCGTTGATCAGGGTTTTAATGAAAAACTGTTTTTT,CSVDQGFNEKLFF
.,TRBD2,TRBJ2-1,TRBV9,TGTGCCAGCAGCGTAGGACTAGCGGAGATCTACAATGAGCAGTTCTTC,CASSVGLAEIYNEQFF
.,TRBD2,TRBJ2-5,TRBV7-9,TGTGCCAGCAGCCCATCGGGGAGGGGTGGTGAGACCCAGTACTTC,CASSPSGRGGETQYF
.,.,TRBJ1-5,TRBV2,TGTGCCAGCAGTGAAACAGGGCTTAGCAATCAGCCCCAGCATTTT,CASSETGLSNQPQHF
.,.,TRBJ2-7,TRBV29-1,TGCAGCGTCATTAGGACGGAGAGCTCCTACGAGCAGTACTTC,CSVIRTESSYEQYF
.,TRBD1,TRBJ2-1,TRBV6-5,TGTGCCAGCAGTTACTCCGTGGGACAGGGGTCCAATGAGCAGTTCTTC,CASSYSVGQGSNEQFF
few,TRBD1,TRBJ2-7,TRBV29-1,TGCAGCGTTGACGGGGACAGCGGCTCCTACGAGCAGTACTTC,CSVDGDSGSYEQYF
.,.,TRBJ2-3,TRBV9,TGTGCCAGCAATTCCTGGGTCGAAGATACGCAGTATTTT,CASNSWVEDTQYF
.,TRBD2,TRBJ2-3,TRBV7-9,TGTGCCAGCAGCTTAGGACTAGCCGACGGAGATACGCAGTATTTT,CASSLGLADGDTQYF
once,.,TRBJ2-1,TRBV7-9,TGTGCCAGCAGCTTACTTCTAGTTCACAATGAGCAGTTCTTC,CASSLLLVHNEQFF